This T cell receptor (beta chain) was documented in a study of response to subunit inactivated influenza vaccine. The germline gives CDR1 MNHEY, CDR2 SVGEGT. The CDR3 consists of 12 residues. The ends were cut back, 8 bases at V and 1 base at J, with 9 bases in the middle. TCRdb re-derived calls from the RT-PCR reads in MiXCR, one entry per CDR3 protein. The data contain roughly 760,000 distinct CDR3 sequences, less than 25% of them singletons. Findings of the study overall: Each seasonal flu vaccination may recruit only limited new T cells, authors suggested.

In this sample, this clonotype turned up a few times. The antigen remains undetermined. The chain combines TRBV6-2 or TRBV6-3 with TRBJ2-7; perhaps TRBD1 as D (6 bases). This TCR was recovered from a man aged 45-60 years who received an inactivated influenza vaccine. The sample consisted of PBMCs from blood, taken 4 to 6 days after vaccination. The CDR3 reads CASRDTSYEQYF. The CDR3 bases are TGTGCCAGCCGGGACACATCCTACGAGCAGTACTTC.